The subject of this entry is one TCR beta chain. Antigen specificity is unknown. No patient had autoimmune disease or received systemic immunosuppression. The sample originates from a study of OX40 agonist ivuxolimab in advanced cancers. Study-level information: Administration of intravenous ivuxolimab to patients occurred every 2 weeks at 0.01 to 10 mg/kg.

V dropped 4 bases and J dropped 0; count of bases not matched to a gene: 3. Germline CDR1 LGHNA, CDR2 YNFKEQ. The CDR3 spans 15 residues. Findings of the study overall: CD4+ and CD8+ T cells in blood underwent clonal expansion by week 6 at 0.1 to 3.0 mg/kg.

Repertoires were generated with immunoSEQ multiplex PCR, while TCRdb's copy carries only in-frame clones and drops some. Here the sample spans 35,000 to 45,000 clones, approximately 85% being singletons. The V gene is TRBV4-2, the J gene TRBJ1-1; 9 positions match TRBD1. The clonotype originates from an adult with an advanced solid tumor such as melanoma, head and neck, liver or kidney cancer. The sequenced sample was CD4+ or CD8+ T cells sorted from blood, obtained in a trial of the OX40 agonist ivuxolimab. The CDR3 nucleotides are TGTGCCAGCAGCCCCCGGACAGGGGTGAACACTGAAGCTTTCTTT. This gives the protein CASSPRTGVNTEAFF.